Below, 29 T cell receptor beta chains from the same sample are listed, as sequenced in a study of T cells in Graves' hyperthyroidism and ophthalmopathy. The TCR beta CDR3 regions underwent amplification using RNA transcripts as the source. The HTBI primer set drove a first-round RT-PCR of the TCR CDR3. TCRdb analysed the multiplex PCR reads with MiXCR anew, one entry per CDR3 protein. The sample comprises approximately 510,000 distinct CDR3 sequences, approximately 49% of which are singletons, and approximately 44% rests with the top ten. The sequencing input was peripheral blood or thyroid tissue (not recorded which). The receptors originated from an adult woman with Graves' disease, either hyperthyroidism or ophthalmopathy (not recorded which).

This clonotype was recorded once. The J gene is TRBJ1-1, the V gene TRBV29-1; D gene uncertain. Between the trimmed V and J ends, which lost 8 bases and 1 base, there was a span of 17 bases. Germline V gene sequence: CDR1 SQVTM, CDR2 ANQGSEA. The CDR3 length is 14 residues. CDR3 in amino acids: CSLAIAGRNTEAFF. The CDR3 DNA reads TGCAGCTTAGCGATCGCGGGGAGGAACACTGAAGCTTTCTTT.

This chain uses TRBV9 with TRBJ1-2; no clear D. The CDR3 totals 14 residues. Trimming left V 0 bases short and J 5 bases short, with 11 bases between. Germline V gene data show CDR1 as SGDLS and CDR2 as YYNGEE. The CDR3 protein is CASSVGQDTYGYTF. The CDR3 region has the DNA TGTGCCAGCAGCGTAGGTCAAGATACGTATGGCTACACCTTC.

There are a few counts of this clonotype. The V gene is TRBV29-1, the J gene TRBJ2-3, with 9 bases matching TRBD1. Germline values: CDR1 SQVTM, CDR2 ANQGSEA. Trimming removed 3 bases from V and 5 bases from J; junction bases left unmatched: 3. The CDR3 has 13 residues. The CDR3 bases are TGCAGCGTTGAGGGGACAGGGAAAGATACGCAGTATTTT. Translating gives CSVEGTGKDTQYF.

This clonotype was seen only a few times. The CDR3 sequence: CASSSGLAGGGTDTQYF. CDR3 sequence (DNA): TGCGCCAGCAGCTCCGGACTAGCGGGAGGAGGCACAGATACGCAGTATTTT. The V call is TRBV5-1, the J call TRBJ2-3, with 14 positions matching TRBD2. The germline V gene has CDR1 SGHRS and CDR2 YFSETQ. Unmatched junction bases numbered 4, after V lost 3 bases and J lost 1 base. CDR3 length: 17 amino acids.

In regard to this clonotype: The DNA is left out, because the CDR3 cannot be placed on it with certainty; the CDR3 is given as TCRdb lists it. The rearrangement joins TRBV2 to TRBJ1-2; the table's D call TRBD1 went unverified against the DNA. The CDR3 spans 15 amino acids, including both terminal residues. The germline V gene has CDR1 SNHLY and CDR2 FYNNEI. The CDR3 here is CASSVGQGTASGNTF.

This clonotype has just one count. As DNA, the CDR3 is TGTGCCCCTCTGGTCAGGGGGACCGGGGAGCTGTTTTTT. Amino acids: CAPLVRGTGELFF. This sequence joins TRBV7-8 and TRBJ2-2; 7 nucleotides agree with TRBD1. J lost 5 bases, V lost 11 bases, and 8 bases had no gene match. The CDR3 extends over 13 amino acids. CDR1 is SGHVS, CDR2 FQNEAQ, per germline.

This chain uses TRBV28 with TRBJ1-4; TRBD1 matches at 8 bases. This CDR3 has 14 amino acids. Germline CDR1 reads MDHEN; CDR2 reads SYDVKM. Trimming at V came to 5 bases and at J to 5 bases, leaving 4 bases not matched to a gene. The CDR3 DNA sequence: TGTGCCAGCAGTATACAGGGGGTGAATGAAAAACTGTTTTTT. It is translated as CASSIQGVNEKLFF.

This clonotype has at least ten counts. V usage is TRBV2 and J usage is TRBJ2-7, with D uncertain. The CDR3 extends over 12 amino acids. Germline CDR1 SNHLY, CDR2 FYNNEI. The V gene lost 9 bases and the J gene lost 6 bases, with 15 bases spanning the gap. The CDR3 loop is CASYRTWVEQYF. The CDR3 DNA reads TGTGCCAGTTACCGAACGTGGGTCGAGCAGTACTTC.

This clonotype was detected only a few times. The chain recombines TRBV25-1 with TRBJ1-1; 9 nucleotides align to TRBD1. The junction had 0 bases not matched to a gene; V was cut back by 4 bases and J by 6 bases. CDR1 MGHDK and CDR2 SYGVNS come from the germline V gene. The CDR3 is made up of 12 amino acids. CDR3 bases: TGTGCCAGCAGTGGGACAGGGGCTGAAGCTTTCTTT. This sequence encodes CASSGTGAEAFF.

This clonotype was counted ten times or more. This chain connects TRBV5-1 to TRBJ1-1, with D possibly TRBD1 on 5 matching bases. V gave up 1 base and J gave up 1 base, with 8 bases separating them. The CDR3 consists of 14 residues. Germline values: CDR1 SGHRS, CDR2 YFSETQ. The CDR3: CASSLQGGNTEAFF. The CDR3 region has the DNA TGCGCCAGCAGCTTGCAGGGTGGGAACACTGAAGCTTTCTTT.

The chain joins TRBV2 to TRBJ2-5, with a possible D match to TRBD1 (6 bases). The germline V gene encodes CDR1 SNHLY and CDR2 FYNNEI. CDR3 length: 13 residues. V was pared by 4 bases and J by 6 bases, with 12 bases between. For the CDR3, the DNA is TGTGCCAGCAGTGGGGACACCGGGAAGACCCAGTACTTC. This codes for CASSGDTGKTQYF.

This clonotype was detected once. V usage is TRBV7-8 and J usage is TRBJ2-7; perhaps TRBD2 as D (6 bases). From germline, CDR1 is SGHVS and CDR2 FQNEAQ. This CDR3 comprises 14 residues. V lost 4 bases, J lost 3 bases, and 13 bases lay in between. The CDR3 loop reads CASSSRRDVYEQYF. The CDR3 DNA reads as TGTGCCAGCAGCTCACGGCGGGATGTCTACGAGCAGTACTTC.

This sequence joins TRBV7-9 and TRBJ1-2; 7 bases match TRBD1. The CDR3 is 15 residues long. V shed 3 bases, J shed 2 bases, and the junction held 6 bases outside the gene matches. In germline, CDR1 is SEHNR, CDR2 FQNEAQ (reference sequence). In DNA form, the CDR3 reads TGTGCCAGCAGCTTTTCGACAGGGAACAACTATGGCTACACCTTC. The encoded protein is CASSFSTGNNYGYTF.

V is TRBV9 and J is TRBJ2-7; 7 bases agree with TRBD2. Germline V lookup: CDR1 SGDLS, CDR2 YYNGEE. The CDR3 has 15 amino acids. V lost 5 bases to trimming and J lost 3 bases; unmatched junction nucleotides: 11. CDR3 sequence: CASSETGTTYYEQYF. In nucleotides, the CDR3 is TGTGCCAGCAGTGAGACCGGGACTACCTACTACGAGCAGTACTTC.

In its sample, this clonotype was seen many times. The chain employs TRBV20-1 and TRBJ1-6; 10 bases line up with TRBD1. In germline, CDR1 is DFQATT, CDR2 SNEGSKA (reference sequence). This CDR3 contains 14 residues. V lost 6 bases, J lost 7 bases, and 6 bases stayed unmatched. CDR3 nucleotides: TGCAGTGCACATCCGGACAGGGGGAATTCACCCCTCCACTTT. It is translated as CSAHPDRGNSPLHF.

CDR3 DNA sequence: TGTGCCAGCAGCTTAAGGAGCGGGAGTTACGAGCAGTACTTC. Its translation is CASSLRSGSYEQYF. V usage is TRBV7-3 and J usage is TRBJ2-7, with 8 nucleotides matching TRBD2. This CDR3 comprises 14 residues. The V gene's germline CDR1 is SGHTA and CDR2 FQGTGA. V lost 1 base, J lost 4 bases, and 3 bases stayed unmatched.

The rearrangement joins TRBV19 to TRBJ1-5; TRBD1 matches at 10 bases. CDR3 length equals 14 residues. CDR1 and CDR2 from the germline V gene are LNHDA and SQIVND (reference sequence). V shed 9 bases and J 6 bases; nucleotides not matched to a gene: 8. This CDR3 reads CASSQTGGLQPQHF. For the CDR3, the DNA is TGTGCCAGCAGTCAGACAGGGGGCCTTCAGCCCCAGCATTTT. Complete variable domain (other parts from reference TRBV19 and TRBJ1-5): DGGITQSPKYLFRKEGQNVTLSCEQNLNHDAMYWYRQDPGQGLRLIYYSQIVNDFQKGDIAEGYSVSREKKESFPLTVTSAQKNPTAFYLCASSQTGGLQPQHFGDGTRLSIL.

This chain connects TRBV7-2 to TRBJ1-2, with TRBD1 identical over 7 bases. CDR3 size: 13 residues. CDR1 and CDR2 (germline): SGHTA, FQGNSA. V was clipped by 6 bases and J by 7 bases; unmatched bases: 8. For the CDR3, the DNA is TGTGCCAGCAGAACAGGGGAAGGAGTTGGCTACACCTTC. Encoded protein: CASRTGEGVGYTF. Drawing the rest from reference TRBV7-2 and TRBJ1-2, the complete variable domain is GAGVSQSPSNKVTEKGKDVELRCDPISGHTALYWYRQSLGQGLEFLIYFQGNSAPDKSGLPSDRFSAERTGGSVSTLTIQRTQQEDSAVYLCASRTGEGVGYTFGSGTRLTVV.

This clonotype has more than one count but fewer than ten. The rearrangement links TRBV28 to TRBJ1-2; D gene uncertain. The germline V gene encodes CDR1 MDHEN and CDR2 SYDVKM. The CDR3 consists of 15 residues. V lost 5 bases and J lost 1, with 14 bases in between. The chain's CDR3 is CASSPAEQYNYGYTF. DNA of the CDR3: TGTGCCAGCAGTCCCGCTGAACAGTATAACTATGGCTACACCTTC.

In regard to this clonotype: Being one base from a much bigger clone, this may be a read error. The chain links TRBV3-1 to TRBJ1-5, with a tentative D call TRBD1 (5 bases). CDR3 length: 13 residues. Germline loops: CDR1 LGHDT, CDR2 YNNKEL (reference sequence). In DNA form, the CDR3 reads TGTACCAGCAGCCAAGACAGAATTCAGCCCCAGCATTTT. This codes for CTSSQDRIQPQHF.

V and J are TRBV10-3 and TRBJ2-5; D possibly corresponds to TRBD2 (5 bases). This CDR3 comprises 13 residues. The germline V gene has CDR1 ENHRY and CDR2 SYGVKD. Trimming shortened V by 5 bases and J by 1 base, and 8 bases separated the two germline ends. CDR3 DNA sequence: TGTGCCATCAGTCCGGGATTCCAAGAGACCCAGTACTTC. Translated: CAISPGFQETQYF.

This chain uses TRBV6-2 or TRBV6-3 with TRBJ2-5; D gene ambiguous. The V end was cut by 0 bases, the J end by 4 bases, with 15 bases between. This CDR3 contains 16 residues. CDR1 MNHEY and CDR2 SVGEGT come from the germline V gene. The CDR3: CASSYSLGRVGETQYF. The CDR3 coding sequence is TGTGCCAGCAGTTACTCCCTCGGCCGGGTAGGAGAGACCCAGTACTTC.

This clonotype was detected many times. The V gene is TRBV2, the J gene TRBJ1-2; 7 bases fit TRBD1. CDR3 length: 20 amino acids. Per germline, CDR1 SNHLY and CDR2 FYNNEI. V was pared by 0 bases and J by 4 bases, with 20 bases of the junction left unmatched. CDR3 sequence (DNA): TGTGCCAGCAGTGAAGCTGGAGGGGCTTGGACGTGGGACAGTTCCTATGGCTACACCTTC. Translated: CASSEAGGAWTWDSSYGYTF.

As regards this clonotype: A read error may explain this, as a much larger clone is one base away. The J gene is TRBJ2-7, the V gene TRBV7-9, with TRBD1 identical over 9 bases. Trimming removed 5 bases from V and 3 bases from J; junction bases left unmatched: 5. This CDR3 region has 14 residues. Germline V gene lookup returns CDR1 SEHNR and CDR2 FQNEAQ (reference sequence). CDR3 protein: CASSNGQGIYEQYF. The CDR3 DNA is TGTGCCAGCAGCAACGGACAGGGGATCTACGAGCAGTACTTC.

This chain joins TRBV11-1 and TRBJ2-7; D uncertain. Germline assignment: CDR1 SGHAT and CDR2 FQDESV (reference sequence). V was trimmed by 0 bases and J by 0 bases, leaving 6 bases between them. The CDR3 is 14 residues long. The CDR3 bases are TGTGCCAGCAGCTTAGCAGATTTCTCCTACGAGCAGTACTTC. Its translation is CASSLADFSYEQYF.

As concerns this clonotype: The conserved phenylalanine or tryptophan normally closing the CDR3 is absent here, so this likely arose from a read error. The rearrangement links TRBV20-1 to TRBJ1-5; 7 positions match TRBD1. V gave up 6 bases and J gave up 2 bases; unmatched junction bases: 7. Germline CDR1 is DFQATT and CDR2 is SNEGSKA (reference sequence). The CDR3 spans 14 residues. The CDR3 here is CSAKQGSGNQPQHG. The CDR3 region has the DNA TGCAGTGCGAAACAGGGGTCTGGCAATCAGCCCCAGCATGGT.

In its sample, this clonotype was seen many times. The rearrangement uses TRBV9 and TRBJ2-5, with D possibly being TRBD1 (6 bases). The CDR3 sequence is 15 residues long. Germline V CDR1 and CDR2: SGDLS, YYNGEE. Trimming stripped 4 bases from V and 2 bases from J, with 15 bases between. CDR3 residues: CASSTTGTTQETQYF. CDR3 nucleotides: TGTGCCAGCAGCACAACCGGGACAACTCAAGAGACCCAGTACTTC.

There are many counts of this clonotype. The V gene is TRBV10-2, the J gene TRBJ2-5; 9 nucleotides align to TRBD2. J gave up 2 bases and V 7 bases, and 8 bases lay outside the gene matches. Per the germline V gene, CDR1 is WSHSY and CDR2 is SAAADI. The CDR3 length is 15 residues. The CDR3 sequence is CASTLGLAAQETQYF. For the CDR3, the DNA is TGCGCCAGCACCCTGGGACTAGCAGCTCAAGAGACCCAGTACTTC.

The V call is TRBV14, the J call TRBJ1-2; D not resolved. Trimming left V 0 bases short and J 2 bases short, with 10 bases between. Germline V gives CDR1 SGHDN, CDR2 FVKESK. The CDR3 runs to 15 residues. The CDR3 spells CASSQELPGNYGYTF. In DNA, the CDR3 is TGTGCCAGCAGCCAAGAACTTCCGGGAAACTATGGCTACACCTTC.